Sequencing of this TCR beta chain was carried out in a study of blood T cell repertoires in COVID-19. Study summary: Nucleic acid was either cDNA or gDNA, and it came from T cells, B-cell-depleted T cells, or PBMCs.

Sequenced by immunoSEQ multiplex PCR; TCRdb stores in-frame clones only, minus some. The sample carries 300,000 to 400,000 clones, around 87% recorded once. Looked up from germline, CDR1 is LGHNA and CDR2 is YSLEER. Trimming removed 1 base at V and 1 base at J, with 11 bases between. The CDR3 runs to 16 residues. The chain has TRBV4-3 and TRBJ2-1; D is perhaps TRBD1 (6 bases). Sequencing input: peripheral blood. This sequence originates from a woman in her forties or fifties who had recovered from COVID-19. The CDR3 protein is CASSQGLGASYNEQFF. Here the CDR3 DNA reads TGCGCCAGCAGCCAAGGACTGGGGGCTTCCTACAATGAGCAGTTCTTC.